This is a list of T cell receptor beta chains from one sample in a study of tumor-infiltrating lymphocytes in glioblastoma multiforme. TCRdb analysed the multiplex PCR reads with MiXCR anew, one entry per CDR3 protein. The sample has 20,000 or so distinct CDR3 sequences, approximately 70% seen once. Specimen: peripheral blood. These receptors were obtained from a male donor with glioblastoma. The CDR3 runs from the conserved cysteine through the conserved F or W. Each record gives: D gene, CDR3 length, V gene, J gene, clone size, CDR3 DNA, CDR3 protein. D genes are given only for firm matches. Some rows have no size entry. The others give once, few or many, or a class for an expanded clone.

d_gene: .; len: 12; v_gene: TRBV18; j_gene: TRBJ2-7; abundance: few; CDR3nt: TGTGCCAGCTCCCCGGTTCTCTACGAGCAGTACTTC; CDR3aa: CASSPVLYEQYF
d_gene: .; len: 13; v_gene: TRBV6-1; j_gene: TRBJ2-2; abundance: .; CDR3nt: TGTGCCAGCATATCCCCTAACACCGGGGAGCTGTTTTTT; CDR3aa: CASISPNTGELFF
d_gene: TRBD2; len: 16; v_gene: TRBV10-1; j_gene: TRBJ2-2; abundance: .; CDR3nt: TGCGCCAGCAGTGAAATGGCTAGCGGGAGGGCCGGGGAGCTGTTTTTT; CDR3aa: CASSEMASGRAGELFF
d_gene: .; len: 14; v_gene: TRBV6-2/TRBV6-3; j_gene: TRBJ2-5; abundance: .; CDR3nt: TGTGCCAGCAGTTACCTCGGGCAGGGTGAGACCCAGTACTTC; CDR3aa: CASSYLGQGETQYF
d_gene: .; len: 14; v_gene: TRBV11-3; j_gene: TRBJ2-6; abundance: .; CDR3nt: TGTGCCAGAAGCCCCAGGGCCGGGGCCAGCGTCCTGACTTTC; CDR3aa: CARSPRAGASVLTF
d_gene: TRBD2; len: 14; v_gene: TRBV29-1; j_gene: TRBJ2-1; abundance: .; CDR3nt: TGCAGCGTTGATGGAGTAGCGGGAGACAATGGGCAGTTCTTC; CDR3aa: CSVDGVAGDNGQFF
d_gene: .; len: 13; v_gene: TRBV10-3; j_gene: TRBJ2-7; abundance: .; CDR3nt: TGTGCCATCAGTGAGTCAGAGGGGACTGGACAGTACTTC; CDR3aa: CAISESEGTGQYF
d_gene: TRBD2; len: 15; v_gene: TRBV20-1; j_gene: TRBJ2-1; abundance: .; CDR3nt: TGCAGTGCTAGAGGGAGGGGAGGGAGCTACGATGAGCAGTTCTTC; CDR3aa: CSARGRGGSYDEQFF
d_gene: .; len: 13; v_gene: TRBV29-1; j_gene: TRBJ2-1; abundance: many; CDR3nt: TGCAGCGTTGGGAGTGACTATTTGAATGAGCAGTTCTTC; CDR3aa: CSVGSDYLNEQFF
d_gene: .; len: 13; v_gene: TRBV6-2/TRBV6-3; j_gene: TRBJ1-1; abundance: .; CDR3nt: TGTGCCAGCAGTTCCGCGGGGAGCGCTGAAGCTTTCTTT; CDR3aa: CASSSAGSAEAFF
d_gene: TRBD2; len: 15; v_gene: TRBV11-2; j_gene: TRBJ2-1; abundance: .; CDR3nt: TGTGCCAGCAGCTTTCGAGCGGGAGGGAGTGAGCGGCAGTTCTTC; CDR3aa: CASSFRAGGSERQFF
d_gene: .; len: 15; v_gene: TRBV19; j_gene: TRBJ2-1; abundance: .; CDR3nt: TGTGCCAGTAGTATACCCGGACAAGGGTCAGGTGAGCAGTTCTTC; CDR3aa: CASSIPGQGSGEQFF
d_gene: .; len: 21; v_gene: TRBV11-2; j_gene: TRBJ2-4; abundance: .; CDR3nt: TGTGCCAGCAGCCCTTACGATGGGGCTAGCAGGAATACTCTAGCCAAAAACATTCAGTACTTC; CDR3aa: CASSPYDGASRNTLAKNIQYF
d_gene: .; len: 15; v_gene: TRBV4-1; j_gene: TRBJ1-2; abundance: many; CDR3nt: TGCGCCAGCAGCCCCTACCAGAAGAGGGCGGGGGGCTACACCTTC; CDR3aa: CASSPYQKRAGGYTF
d_gene: .; len: 14; v_gene: TRBV11-2; j_gene: TRBJ2-2; abundance: .; CDR3nt: TGTGCCGGCAGCGATTCAGGGGACACCGGGGAGCTGTTTTTT; CDR3aa: CAGSDSGDTGELFF
d_gene: TRBD1; len: 16; v_gene: TRBV29-1; j_gene: TRBJ1-2; abundance: many; CDR3nt: TGCAGCGTTGAAGGTGGTCGACAGGGGATCGGCTATGGCTACACCTTC; CDR3aa: CSVEGGRQGIGYGYTF
d_gene: .; len: 15; v_gene: TRBV6-1; j_gene: TRBJ2-1; abundance: many; CDR3nt: TGTGCCAGCAGTGAAGAAGTCGTAGCATACAATGAGCAGTTCTTC; CDR3aa: CASSEEVVAYNEQFF
d_gene: TRBD2; len: 14; v_gene: TRBV20-1; j_gene: TRBJ2-1; abundance: .; CDR3nt: TGCAGTGCTAGTCGACCGGGACTAGCGGGTGAGCAGTTCTTC; CDR3aa: CSASRPGLAGEQFF
d_gene: .; len: 15; v_gene: TRBV6-2/TRBV6-3; j_gene: TRBJ2-7; abundance: .; CDR3nt: TGTGCCAGCAGTTACCTTGCGGGTTCGACCTACGAGCAGTACTTC; CDR3aa: CASSYLAGSTYEQYF
d_gene: TRBD2; len: 14; v_gene: TRBV29-1; j_gene: TRBJ2-1; abundance: .; CDR3nt: TGCAGCATAGAAACTAGCGGGAGGTATAGTGAGCAGTTCTTC; CDR3aa: CSIETSGRYSEQFF
d_gene: .; len: 14; v_gene: TRBV4-1; j_gene: TRBJ2-5; abundance: many; CDR3nt: TGCGCCAGCAGCCGATTTGGCGGGAAAGAGACCCAGTACTTC; CDR3aa: CASSRFGGKETQYF
d_gene: .; len: 14; v_gene: TRBV28; j_gene: TRBJ2-2; abundance: .; CDR3nt: TGTGCCAGCATCCGACGGGAGTACACCGGGGAGCTGTTTTTT; CDR3aa: CASIRREYTGELFF
d_gene: .; len: 14; v_gene: TRBV20-1; j_gene: TRBJ2-3; abundance: medium-sized; CDR3nt: TGCAGTGCTAGAAGGGGAGCTGGTAAAGATACGCAGTATTTT; CDR3aa: CSARRGAGKDTQYF
d_gene: .; len: 14; v_gene: TRBV20-1; j_gene: TRBJ2-3; abundance: few; CDR3nt: TGCAGTGCTAGAGACAGCTCTAGCACAGATACGCAGTATTTT; CDR3aa: CSARDSSSTDTQYF
d_gene: .; len: 11; v_gene: TRBV29-1; j_gene: TRBJ2-5; abundance: medium-sized; CDR3nt: TGCAGCGTGCTCACGGGAGCTGAGGCGAAGTTC; CDR3aa: CSVLTGAEAKF
d_gene: .; len: 18; v_gene: TRBV11-2; j_gene: TRBJ1-1; abundance: .; CDR3nt: TGTGCCAGTAGCTTAGATCATCCGGTGGGCGTTATGGACACTGAAGCTTTCTTT; CDR3aa: CASSLDHPVGVMDTEAFF
d_gene: TRBD1; len: 14; v_gene: TRBV5-4; j_gene: TRBJ1-4; abundance: .; CDR3nt: TGTGCCAGCAGCGTGGACAGGGGACAAGAAAAACTGTTTTTT; CDR3aa: CASSVDRGQEKLFF
d_gene: TRBD1; len: 17; v_gene: TRBV12-3/TRBV12-4; j_gene: TRBJ2-6; abundance: .; CDR3nt: TGTGCCAGCATCACGGGACAGGGGGCGGCTGGGGCCAACGTCCTGGCTTTC; CDR3aa: CASITGQGAAGANVLAF
d_gene: TRBD1; len: 17; v_gene: TRBV6-1; j_gene: TRBJ1-4; abundance: .; CDR3nt: TGTGCCAGCAGTGCTCTACGTGGACAGGGCACTAATGAAAAACTGTTTTTT; CDR3aa: CASSALRGQGTNEKLFF
d_gene: .; len: 13; v_gene: TRBV11-3; j_gene: TRBJ2-1; abundance: .; CDR3nt: TGTGCCAGCAGCTCCTGGGGCTTCAATGAGCGGTTCTTC; CDR3aa: CASSSWGFNERFF
d_gene: TRBD1; len: 16; v_gene: TRBV5-6; j_gene: TRBJ2-2; abundance: .; CDR3nt: TGTGTCAGCAGCTTGGCGGACAGGTTCCACACCGGGGAGCTGTTTTTT; CDR3aa: CVSSLADRFHTGELFF
d_gene: TRBD2; len: 16; v_gene: TRBV6-5; j_gene: TRBJ2-1; abundance: .; CDR3nt: TGTGCCTGCAGTTATCTTAGACTAGCGGAAGGCAATGAGCAGTTCTTC; CDR3aa: CACSYLRLAEGNEQFF
d_gene: TRBD1; len: 12; v_gene: TRBV29-1; j_gene: TRBJ2-5; abundance: .; CDR3nt: TGCAGCGGACAGGGGATTGGGAAGGCCCAGTACTTC; CDR3aa: CSGQGIGKAQYF
d_gene: TRBD2; len: 13; v_gene: TRBV6-2/TRBV6-3; j_gene: TRBJ2-7; abundance: many; CDR3nt: TGTGCCAGCACTCTAGCGGGAGGACACGAGCAGTACTTC; CDR3aa: CASTLAGGHEQYF
d_gene: .; len: 13; v_gene: TRBV20-1; j_gene: TRBJ2-3; abundance: medium-sized; CDR3nt: TGCAGTGCTAGAGCCCCTAGCACAGATACGCAGTATTTT; CDR3aa: CSARAPSTDTQYF
d_gene: .; len: 15; v_gene: TRBV11-2; j_gene: TRBJ2-3; abundance: .; CDR3nt: TGTGCCAGCCCTAGGGTAGCTGGAGGTTCAGATACGCAGTATTTT; CDR3aa: CASPRVAGGSDTQYF
d_gene: TRBD2; len: 18; v_gene: TRBV20-1; j_gene: TRBJ2-5; abundance: .; CDR3nt: TGCAGTGCTAGAGATTCGAGGCCCGAAGGGGCGGGGGTAGAGACACAGTACTTC; CDR3aa: CSARDSRPEGAGVETQYF
d_gene: TRBD1; len: 14; v_gene: TRBV4-1; j_gene: TRBJ2-3; abundance: .; CDR3nt: TGCGCCAGCAGCCAAGAGACAGGGGTGCCTACGCAGTATTTT; CDR3aa: CASSQETGVPTQYF
d_gene: .; len: 11; v_gene: TRBV11-1; j_gene: TRBJ2-1; abundance: .; CDR3nt: TGTGCCAGCAGTTTGGTTCGGGATCAGTTCTTC; CDR3aa: CASSLVRDQFF
d_gene: .; len: 14; v_gene: TRBV5-1; j_gene: TRBJ2-7; abundance: .; CDR3nt: TGCGCCAGCAGCTTGACTGGCACTTCCTACGAGCAGTACTTC; CDR3aa: CASSLTGTSYEQYF
d_gene: .; len: 13; v_gene: TRBV11-2; j_gene: TRBJ1-6; abundance: .; CDR3nt: TGTGCCACCAGCTTTGGGGGGTATTCACCACTCCAATTT; CDR3aa: CATSFGGYSPLQF
d_gene: .; len: 13; v_gene: TRBV4-3; j_gene: TRBJ2-1; abundance: .; CDR3nt: TGCGCCAGCAGCCAAGAACAGAGAAATGAGCAGTTCTTC; CDR3aa: CASSQEQRNEQFF
d_gene: .; len: 17; v_gene: TRBV4-2; j_gene: TRBJ2-2; abundance: .; CDR3nt: TGTGCCAGCAGCCAAGAGGTCAGGGCTATGGGCACCGGGGAGCTGTTTTTT; CDR3aa: CASSQEVRAMGTGELFF
d_gene: TRBD1; len: 15; v_gene: TRBV12-3/TRBV12-4; j_gene: TRBJ1-1; abundance: .; CDR3nt: TGTGTCAGCAGTTCTCCAGGGGGGGGGCTAACTGAAGCTTTCTTT; CDR3aa: CVSSSPGGGLTEAFF
d_gene: .; len: 13; v_gene: TRBV20-1; j_gene: TRBJ1-2; abundance: once; CDR3nt: .; CDR3aa: CNARGLRDYGCTF
d_gene: .; len: 14; v_gene: TRBV7-9; j_gene: TRBJ1-1; abundance: .; CDR3nt: TGTGCCTGCAGTTGTGGGATTTTGAACACTGAAGCTTTCTTT; CDR3aa: CACSCGILNTEAFF
d_gene: TRBD2; len: 16; v_gene: TRBV6-5; j_gene: TRBJ2-7; abundance: .; CDR3nt: TGTGCCAGCAGAGCCAGGACTAGCGGGAGCGCCTACGAGCAGTACTTC; CDR3aa: CASRARTSGSAYEQYF
d_gene: .; len: 14; v_gene: TRBV29-1; j_gene: TRBJ1-1; abundance: few; CDR3nt: TGCAGCGTTGTAACAGGGACTATGAACACTGAAGCTTCCTTT; CDR3aa: CSVVTGTMNTEASF
d_gene: TRBD2; len: 16; v_gene: TRBV20-1; j_gene: TRBJ2-3; abundance: .; CDR3nt: TGCAGTGCTAGAGCTATTAGCGGGGGGGCACCCGATACGCAGTATTTT; CDR3aa: CSARAISGGAPDTQYF
d_gene: .; len: 13; v_gene: TRBV10-2; j_gene: TRBJ2-7; abundance: once; CDR3nt: TGCGCCAGCAAACCTTCACCCCCCTACGAGCAGTACTTC; CDR3aa: CASKPSPPYEQYF
d_gene: TRBD1; len: 12; v_gene: TRBV11-2; j_gene: TRBJ2-7; abundance: .; CDR3nt: TGTGCCAGCAGCCCACAGGGGACGGTGCAGTACTTC; CDR3aa: CASSPQGTVQYF
d_gene: TRBD1; len: 13; v_gene: TRBV11-2; j_gene: TRBJ2-7; abundance: .; CDR3nt: TGTGCAAGCAGCACGATGGACAGGGTAGAGCAGTACTTC; CDR3aa: CASSTMDRVEQYF
d_gene: TRBD2; len: 14; v_gene: TRBV11-2; j_gene: TRBJ2-1; abundance: .; CDR3nt: TGTGCCAGCAGCTTAGATGGGACTACCAATGAGCAGTTCTTC; CDR3aa: CASSLDGTTNEQFF